This TCR beta chain was retrieved from a study of shared clonotypes between healthy human individuals. The data were produced by immunoSEQ multiplex PCR, yet TCRdb's version contains in-frame clones alone and is incomplete. The sample gives approximately 980,000 clones, about three quarters of which show up once; nearly 1.5% is in the top ten. The germline V and J ends were trimmed by 5 bases and 6 bases, with 20 bases remaining between them. The CDR3 totals 15 residues. Germline CDR1 and CDR2: MNHNS and SASEGT. This clonotype was obtained from a man aged 18 to 30 in good health. The chain has TRBV6-1 and TRBJ2-7; D is unresolved. Sequencing was carried out using memory CD4+ T cells sorted from blood. Indicated subset: CD45RA-negative fraction. CDR3 sequence reads: CASSIAAEVFSEQYF. In nucleotides, the CDR3 is TGTGCCAGCAGTATTGCGGCAGAGGTTTTCTCCGAGCAGTACTTC.